These T cell receptor beta chains were read from a single sample in a study of spatial heterogeneity in lung cancer. One entry per CDR3 protein, called by TCRdb with MiXCR from the 5' RACE reads. The table lists tens of thousands of distinct CDR3 sequences, roughly 15% of them singletons, with 55% to 60% in the top ten. The starting material was PBMCs, obtained at surgery. The receptors come from a male donor with early-stage non-small cell lung cancer. CDR3s include the opening cysteine and the closing phenylalanine or tryptophan. The D gene is left open where the match is weak. Size values are once, few and many counts, or a class for expanded clones, and some rows have none.

len,j_gene,v_gene,d_gene,abundance,CDR3nt,CDR3aa
15,TRBJ1-6,TRBV4-3,NA,many,TGCGCCAGCAGCCAGGTTACAGCCGACTATTCACCCCTCCACTTT,CASSQVTADYSPLHF
16,TRBJ2-3,TRBV5-1,TRBD2,few,TGCGCCAGCAGCCTAGGGACTAGCGGATACACAGATACGCAGTATTTT,CASSLGTSGYTDTQYF
17,TRBJ2-7,TRBV28,TRBD2,few,TGTGCCAGCAGTTTATATAGAGCGGGGCGCAGCAGATACGAGCAGTACTTC,CASSLYRAGRSRYEQYF
15,TRBJ2-7,TRBV5-1,TRBD2,NA,TGCGCCAGCAGCTCCAGACCAGCGGGGGACGGCGAGCAGTACTTC,CASSSRPAGDGEQYF
13,TRBJ1-1,TRBV20-1,NA,few,TGCAGTGCTAGTTTGAACAGGGACACTGAAGCTTTCTTT,CSASLNRDTEAFF
13,TRBJ2-2,TRBV6-5,NA,NA,TGTGCCAGCAGTCCCTGGACACTCGGGGAGCTGTTTTTT,CASSPWTLGELFF
14,TRBJ1-3,TRBV29-1,NA,NA,TGCAGCGTTGACCCTTACAGCTCTGGAAACACCATATATTTT,CSVDPYSSGNTIYF
14,TRBJ2-3,TRBV6-6,NA,NA,TGTGCCAGCATCCCGGGGGGCGCATCAGATACGCAGTATTTT,CASIPGGASDTQYF
13,TRBJ2-2,TRBV28,NA,many,TGTGCCAGCACAAGCGAAGGGATCGGGGAGCTGTTTTTT,CASTSEGIGELFF
18,TRBJ2-3,TRBV5-6,TRBD2,few,TGTGCCAGCAGCTCCGGGGTAGCGGGAGGGCCTAGCACAGATACGCAGTATTTT,CASSSGVAGGPSTDTQYF
14,TRBJ2-1,TRBV5-4,TRBD2,NA,TGTGCCAGCAACAAACTGGGGGGGAGGGATGAGCAGTTCTTC,CASNKLGGRDEQFF
15,TRBJ1-1,TRBV20-1,TRBD1,few,TGCAGTGCTAGAGATAGAACGACAGGGCTCATTGAAGCTTTCTTT,CSARDRTTGLIEAFF
16,TRBJ2-3,TRBV24-1,NA,many,TGTGCCACCAGCGGACAGTTAGGACACCCGACGGATACGCAGTATTTT,CATSGQLGHPTDTQYF
16,TRBJ2-2,TRBV28,TRBD2,many,TGTGCCAGCAGTGTACCGGGACTACTAAACACCGGGGAGCTGTTTTTT,CASSVPGLLNTGELFF
13,TRBJ1-5,TRBV20-1,NA,many,TGCAGTGCTAGAGATCTGGGAAATCAGCCCCAGCATTTT,CSARDLGNQPQHF
14,TRBJ2-7,TRBV20-1,NA,NA,TGCAGTGCTAGAGATCAGGACTATTCCTACGAGCAGTACTTC,CSARDQDYSYEQYF
14,TRBJ2-4,TRBV2,NA,many,TGTGCCAGCAGTGAAGCTGCTACGAAAAACATTCAGTACTTC,CASSEAATKNIQYF
11,TRBJ2-5,TRBV2,NA,many,TGTGCCGTAGTCGGTAAAGAGACCCAGTACTTC,CAVVGKETQYF
15,TRBJ2-1,TRBV4-2,NA,NA,TGTGCCAGCAGCCAAGTGAGGGGCAAGTTGAATGAGCAGTTCTTC,CASSQVRGKLNEQFF
15,TRBJ2-3,TRBV11-2,NA,NA,TGTGCCAGCAGCTTATTCCTAGATAGTACAGATACGCAGTATTTT,CASSLFLDSTDTQYF
14,TRBJ2-5,TRBV10-3,TRBD1,many,TGTGCCATCAGTGTTTCGACAGGGGAAGAGACCCAGTACTTC,CAISVSTGEETQYF
12,TRBJ2-5,TRBV20-1,TRBD1,few,TGCAGTGCTGGGACAGGGAGGGGGACCCAGTACTTC,CSAGTGRGTQYF
14,TRBJ2-5,TRBV9,NA,many,TGTGCCAGCAGCGTAGCTGGCGGACAAGAGACCCAGTACTTC,CASSVAGGQETQYF
14,TRBJ2-1,TRBV27,TRBD2,few,TGTGCCAGCAGTAAACGGGGGGGATACAATGAGCAGTTCTTC,CASSKRGGYNEQFF
14,TRBJ2-7,TRBV12-3/TRBV12-4,TRBD1,NA,TGTGCCAGCACTTCCGGGACAGGGGCCCACGAGCAGTACTTC,CASTSGTGAHEQYF
15,TRBJ2-4,TRBV12-3/TRBV12-4,NA,NA,TGTGCCAGCAGTTTAGGGAGGTTAGGCAAAAACATTCAGTACTTC,CASSLGRLGKNIQYF
16,TRBJ1-1,TRBV28,TRBD1,few,TGTGCCAGCAGCCCCCTACAGGGGGCGAGGAACACTGAAGCTTTCTTT,CASSPLQGARNTEAFF
15,TRBJ2-2,TRBV27,NA,few,TGTGCCAGCAGTTTAGCTATGGGGTACACCGGGGAGCTGTTTTTT,CASSLAMGYTGELFF
15,TRBJ1-1,TRBV12-3/TRBV12-4,TRBD1,NA,TGTGCCAGCAGGGAGGAGGGACAGGCCTCCGCTGAAGCTTTCTTT,CASREEGQASAEAFF
13,TRBJ2-3,TRBV5-1,NA,few,TGCGCCAGCAGCTTGGAACTCACAGATACGCAGTATTTT,CASSLELTDTQYF
14,TRBJ2-5,TRBV2,TRBD2,NA,TGTGCCAGCAGCCCGACGGGGGGACAAGAGACCCAGTACTTC,CASSPTGGQETQYF
16,TRBJ2-7,TRBV28,NA,many,TGTGCCAGCAGGGACGCACCGGGACTGGCGGTCTACGAGCAGTACTTC,CASRDAPGLAVYEQYF
12,TRBJ2-1,TRBV20-1,NA,NA,TGCAGTGCTAGAGATACTCACAATGAGCAGTTCTTC,CSARDTHNEQFF
17,TRBJ2-5,TRBV7-9,TRBD1,few,TGTGCCAGCAGCTCCACCAGCCCGACAGGGGGCGAAGAGACCCAGTACTTC,CASSSTSPTGGEETQYF
15,TRBJ2-1,TRBV20-1,TRBD1,NA,TGCAGTGCTAGTAGACAGGGGGCCTCCTACAATGAGCAGTTCTTC,CSASRQGASYNEQFF
15,TRBJ1-5,TRBV7-9,TRBD1,many,TGTGCCAGCAGCTCGACAGGGGGCCGCAATCAGCCCCAGCATTTT,CASSSTGGRNQPQHF
19,TRBJ2-3,TRBV4-3,TRBD2,NA,TGCGCCAGCAGCCAAGATCGGGGAAGGGCTAGCGGGAAGGTAGATACGCAGTATTTT,CASSQDRGRASGKVDTQYF
12,TRBJ2-7,TRBV29-1,NA,many,TGCAGCGTTTTGGACAGCCGGTACGAGCAGTACTTC,CSVLDSRYEQYF
16,TRBJ2-2,TRBV7-2,NA,few,TGTGCCAGCAGCTGGGCCGGGGGAGCGAACACCGGGGAGCTGTTTTTT,CASSWAGGANTGELFF
14,TRBJ2-3,TRBV6-5,NA,many,TGTGCCAGCAATAGGGGGAGATTATCAGATACGCAGTATTTT,CASNRGRLSDTQYF
14,TRBJ2-5,TRBV6-2/TRBV6-3,NA,NA,TGTGCCAGCAGTTTCCCGGACGAATTAAGGACCCAGTACTTC,CASSFPDELRTQYF